This T cell receptor beta chain comes out of a study of T-cell memory formation after mild COVID-19 (dated by TCRdb to the early 2020s). As for the study more broadly: Most TCR sequence clusters were specific to one of the two donors. In two donors, T-cell clones that expanded and contracted after mild COVID-19 were followed by sequencing TCRalpha and TCRbeta repertoires longitudinally. Two young, previously healthy adult volunteers made up the cohort, one male and one female. Points the paper makes about the study in general: Contracting CD4+ clones were located mainly in the CM and EM memory subsets, whereas CD8+ clones were found to be enriched in EMRA. Clones that contracted from day 15 to 85 showed balanced CD4/CD8 phenotypes, whereas a second wave of clones that expanded from day 15 to 37 leaned towards CD4+. The study included only a couple of mild cases, and larger cohorts that include severe cases with pre-infection samples were judged to be necessary. Some responding clones were found in pre-infection memory, which suggests that pre-existing cross-reactive memory T cells took part in the SARS-CoV-2 response. SARS-CoV-2 specificity of the second-wave clones peaking on day 37 was not confirmed.

This clonotype has at least ten counts. Its antigen target is currently unknown. Within one base of it there is no much larger clone, and no base qualities were kept. PBMCs were isolated by Ficoll-Paque density gradient centrifugation. Sequencing instrument: Illumina NovaSeq 6000. TCRalpha and TCRbeta cDNA libraries were built by 5'RACE with constant-segment primers, adding sample barcodes and unique molecular identifiers. RNA was extracted from every sample with Trizol reagent. Amplification of the libraries took two PCR steps, and the second step added a second sample barcode plus Illumina TruSeq adapters. Libraries were sequenced on an Illumina NovaSeq with 2 x 150 bp paired-end reads. Regarding the original processing steps: The reads were demultiplexed and collapsed into UMI-guided consensus sequences using migec v1.2.7. Using mixcr v2.1.11, the UMI consensuses were aligned to TRA and TRB V and J templates and assembled into clonotypes. Expanded or contracted clonotypes were those called significant by both edgeR and NoisET, with noise models trained on biological replicates. For edgeR calls, a false discovery rate-adjusted p below 0.01 and a log2 fold-change threshold of 1 were applied. As an exploratory analysis of dynamics, max-normalized trajectories of the 1000 most abundant clonotypes were examined by PCA with hierarchical clustering. Each responding clone was given a CD4 or CD8 phenotype based on the CD4+ and CD8+ repertoires, which had been sequenced separately. Clones were called with MiXCR by TCRdb after fastp trimmed the public reads at Q25, and only in-frame beta chains were retained. Records with the same CDR3 protein are collapsed into one entry carrying the most frequent genes and DNA. TCRdb, rather than the study authors, made the V and J calls. The sample yields approximately 490,000 distinct CDR3 sequences; roughly 22% were counted once. Together, the top ten hold 9.5% to 15% of the sample.

CDR1 and CDR2, looked up from the germline V gene, are ENHRY and SYGVKD. Cut back by 0 bases and 4 bases, the V and J ends lie 7 bases apart. Reading from cysteine to phenylalanine, the CDR3 counts 13 amino acids. Only the CDR3 DNA stays, 39 bases, in frame from base 1. The chain joins TRBV10-3 to TRBJ2-7, with the D gene call left open. The sequencing input was PBMCs or a T cell subset sorted from them (not recorded which). The receptor's source is an adult woman who had mild COVID-19 (a few samples of this study predate the infection). The sample titles of this study are shuffled in the database, so cell type and time point are left out; the donor was told from shared clones. The nucleotides are TGTGCCATCAGTGAGTCAATGGGTTACGAGCAGTACTTC. This is translated as CAISESMGYEQYF.